The clone carrying this TCR beta chain showed up just a few times. Its antigen remains unidentified. Primers for the PCR totalled 60 Vbeta and 13 Jbeta. Measured with immunoSEQ multiplex PCR; TCRdb has only the in-frame clones, and not every one. The sample includes 55,000 to 75,000 clones, 87% of them seen just once. These data are taken from a study of cytomegalovirus exposure and HLA in healthy donors. Study context: Membership in the Caucasian-associated ancestry cluster was found for around 81% of approximately 430 genotyped donors. Study observations and caveats: Accurate prediction of HLA-A and HLA-B alleles (for most subjects) was reportedly achieved from TCR beta sequences. In a later analysis, TCR beta V- and J-gene trimming was associated with a missense DCLRE1C variant. Later on, analysis showed that most CMV-associated TCR beta chains appeared to be HLA-restricted.

J was trimmed by 6 bases and V by 5 bases; bases with no gene match: 10. Germline assignment: CDR1 SGDLS and CDR2 YYNGEE. The CDR3 contains 15 residues. This chain uses TRBV9 with TRBJ2-2; 7 bases are shared with TRBD1. This sequence was found in a man younger than 30 in good health and CMV-seronegative. Source material: PBMCs. CDR3 amino acids: CASSPQGVSPGELFF. The CDR3, as DNA: TGTGCCAGCAGTCCTCAGGGGGTTTCACCCGGGGAGCTGTTTTTT.